This entry features one T cell receptor beta chain sequence. CDR1 and CDR2 from the germline V gene are SGHRS and YFSETQ. The CDR3 has 15 amino acids. The ends were cut back, 3 bases at V and 0 bases at J, with 9 bases in the middle. This sample stems from a study of cytotoxic CD8 clonotypes in ibrutinib-treated CLL. The protocol was immunoSEQ multiplex PCR, while the TCRdb copy is restricted to in-frame clones and leaves out a portion. The sample includes 25,000 to 30,000 clones, approximately 80% seen only once; the top ten take around 50%. The V gene is TRBV5-1, the J gene TRBJ1-4; no firm D call. This TCR derives from a human donor with chronic lymphocytic leukemia. The input for sequencing was PBMCs, taken after 36 months of ibrutinib treatment. CDR3 region: CASSSADATNEKLFF. In DNA, the CDR3 is TGCGCCAGCAGCTCAGCGGACGCAACTAATGAAAAACTGTTTTTT.